The 17 T cell receptor beta chains below come from one sample, sequenced in a study of tumor-infiltrating lymphocytes in primary liver carcinoma. Both RNA and DNA were isolated together from approximately 22-30 mg of bulk tissue that had not been sorted. From about 0.45 ug total RNA, TCR beta cDNA was generated with a primer in the constant region. Library construction for TCR beta comprised three nested multiplex PCR rounds performed with slightly modified ARM-PCR. Two initial PCR rounds of roughly 10 cycles each paired TRBV1-TRBV30 forward primers with a C-beta reverse primer. TCRdb redid the calling of the multiplex PCR reads with MiXCR, one entry per CDR3 protein. Found here are about 190,000 distinct CDR3 sequences, 85% of them singletons; the top ten hold about a sixth. Sequencing was done on a sample of tumor tissue from primary liver carcinoma. The source of these receptors is a man between 35 and 55 years old with primary liver carcinoma and hepatitis B virus infection.

As regards this clonotype: A clone one base away is much larger, so this may be a read error. The chain employs TRBV5-1 and TRBJ2-5; 13 bases are a match to TRBD2. In germline, CDR1 is SGHRS, CDR2 YFSETQ. The CDR3 has 16 amino acids. The CDR3 protein is CPSSFGLAGVGETQYF. The CDR3 coding sequence is TGCCCCAGCAGTTTCGGACTAGCGGGAGTGGGAGAGACCCAGTACTTC.

Concerning this clonotype itself: At one boundary the junction diverges from the germline segment, which might be a read error. The chain uses TRBV29-1 and TRBJ2-3; 8 nucleotides align to TRBD1. This CDR3 spans 13 amino acids. Germline values: CDR1 SQVTM, CDR2 ANQGSEA. CDR3 in amino acids: CSVLTGVEDTQFF. The CDR3 DNA is TGCAGCGTGTTGACAGGGGTGGAAGATACGCAGTTTTTT.

The chain is built from TRBV11-2 and TRBJ2-7; 10 positions agree with TRBD2. Germline lookup yields CDR1 SGHAT and CDR2 FQNNGV. The CDR3 extends over 16 amino acids. The V segment lost 0 bases and the J segment 6 bases; nucleotides outside the gene matches: 8. The DNA of the CDR3 is TGTGCCAGCAGCTTAGAACCTAGCGGGAGTTGTGCCGAGCAGTACTTC. This encodes CASSLEPSGSCAEQYF.

By sample fraction, this clonotype is medium-sized. J is TRBJ2-5 and V is TRBV12-3 or TRBV12-4, with TRBD2 as a possible D gene (5 bases). V lost 5 bases and J lost 3, with 13 bases in between. The length of the CDR3 is 14 residues. CDR3 sequence reads: CASSPAGVEETQYF. CDR3 bases: TGTGCCAGCAGTCCCGCCGGGGTTGAAGAGACCCAGTACTTC.

V and J are TRBV5-1 and TRBJ2-1, with D perhaps matching TRBD2 (6 bases). Between the trimmed V and J ends, which lost 0 bases and 0 bases, there was a span of 13 bases. The germline V gene encodes CDR1 SGHRS and CDR2 YFSETQ. The length of the CDR3 is 17 residues. CDR3 loop: CASSLDIAVSSYNEQFF. The CDR3, as DNA: TGCGCCAGCAGCTTGGATATAGCGGTGAGCTCCTACAATGAGCAGTTCTTC.

This clonotype is a singleton in its sample. The junction shows a germline mismatch at one end, possibly a read error. This chain links TRBV6-1 with TRBJ2-7; 11 nucleotides align to TRBD2. Germline V CDR1 and CDR2: MNHNS, SASEGT. CDR3 length equals 16 residues. CDR3 protein: CASSEEGLAEGYEHYF. The CDR3 DNA reads as TGTGCCAGCAGTGAAGAGGGACTAGCGGAAGGCTACGAGCACTACTTC.

This clonotype has just one count. No conserved phenylalanine or tryptophan is present at the end of the CDR3, so a read error is the likely explanation. This chain joins TRBV29-1 and TRBJ2-2; tentative D call: TRBD2 (6 bases). The V end lost 4 bases, the J end lost 0 bases, and 12 bases lay between the germline ends. Germline V lookup: CDR1 SQVTM, CDR2 ANQGSEA. CDR3 length equals 15 residues. Here the CDR3 DNA reads TGCAGCGTTGGGGCTAGCGCGGCGAACACCGGGGAGCTGTTTCCT. This encodes CSVGASAANTGELFP.

The J gene is TRBJ2-7, the V gene TRBV2, with 8 positions matching TRBD1. Germline assignment: CDR1 SNHLY and CDR2 FYNNEI. The V gene end was trimmed by 4 bases and the J gene end by 5 bases; junction bases not matched to a gene: 7. CDR3 size: 14 residues. The chain's CDR3 is CASSVKTGDNEQYF. The CDR3 DNA reads TGTGCCAGCAGTGTCAAGACAGGGGATAACGAGCAGTACTTC.

The chain uses TRBV11-2 and TRBJ2-1, with a possible D match to TRBD1 (6 bases). The CDR3 is 16 amino acids. The V gene's germline CDR1 is SGHAT and CDR2 FQNNGV. The V end lost 9 bases, the J end lost 8 bases, and 26 bases lay between the germline ends. Here the CDR3 DNA reads TGTGCCAGTGGCTTAGATCGTTTAGCGTCAGGGGATGAGCAGTTCTTC. This sequence encodes CASGLDRLASGDEQFF. The full variable domain, its missing parts supplied by reference TRBV11-2 and TRBJ2-1, is EAGVAQSPRYKIIEKRQSVAFWCNPISGHATLYWYQQILGQGPKLLIQFQNNGVVDDSQLPKDRFSAERLKGVDSTLKIQPAKLEDSAVYLCASGLDRLASGDEQFFGPGTRLTVL.

As regards this clonotype: The junction and the germline gene differ at one end; a read error may be behind it. The chain employs TRBV4-2 and TRBJ1-6; the D gene is possibly TRBD1 (5 bases). From germline, CDR1 is LGHNA and CDR2 YNFKEQ. The CDR3 spans 16 residues. CDR3 residues: CASSQEGSEGDSPLHF. Written as DNA, the CDR3 is TGTGCCAGCAGTCAAGAGGGGTCAGAAGGAGATTCACCCCTCCACTTT.

To note about this clonotype: Mismatch with germline at one junction end may stem from a read error. The chain links TRBV29-1 to TRBJ2-2; D may be TRBD2 (5 bases). This CDR3 contains 11 residues. The germline V gene has CDR1 SQVTM and CDR2 ANQGSEA. This CDR3 reads CSVADTGELSF. The CDR3 DNA reads as TGCAGCGTTGCTGACACCGGGGAGCTTTCTTTT.

This clonotype was detected many times. The gene calls are TRBV10-2 and TRBJ2-3, with unresolved D. The V end lost 6 bases, the J end lost 2 bases, and 3 bases lay between the germline ends. The CDR3 extends over 11 amino acids. CDR1 and CDR2 from the germline V gene are WSHSY and SAAADI. CDR3 amino acids: CASSATDTQYF. DNA for the CDR3: TGCGCCAGCAGCGCCACAGATACGCAGTATTTT.

This clonotype appeared a few times. The conserved final phenylalanine or tryptophan is absent from the CDR3, which likely points to a read error. It is unclear where the CDR3 begins or ends on the DNA, so no DNA is shown, and the CDR3 is as TCRdb lists it. The CDR3 loop is CASSPGGYEQYI. The V gene is TRBV11-2, the J gene TRBJ2-7; whether TRBD1, the table's D call, matches the DNA was not checked. Germline CDR1 reads SGHAT; CDR2 reads FQNNGV. The CDR3 numbers 12 amino acids, ends counted.

V and J are TRBV2 and TRBJ1-5, with TRBD1 matching 7 bases. The end of the DNA is better explained by TRBJ2-3, so the J call may be wrong. The CDR3 totals 14 residues. Germline values: CDR1 SNHLY, CDR2 FYNNEI. CDR3 in amino acids: CARSAVGGNQPQYF. The CDR3 DNA reads TGTGCCAGAAGCGCGGTAGGGGGCAATCAGCCCCAGTATTTT.

Notes on this clonotype: A read error may produce the germline difference seen at one junction end. V gene TRBV28 combines with J gene TRBJ1-2; D possibly corresponds to TRBD1 (6 bases). From germline, CDR1 is MDHEN and CDR2 SYDVKM. This CDR3 region has 14 residues. The CDR3 bases are TGTGCCAGCAGCTATACAGGGTGCGTTAATGGCCACACCTTC. This gives the protein CASSYTGCVNGHTF.

Note on this clonotype: It is likely a read error, because the conserved phenylalanine at the end of the CDR3 is missing. This chain uses TRBV11-2 with TRBJ2-1; D might be TRBD2 (5 bases). This CDR3 region has 14 residues. Germline V CDR1 and CDR2: SGHAT, FQNNGV. CDR3 sequence (DNA): TGTGTCAGCAGCTCGTCGGGGTTCGACAATGAGCAGTTCTGC. This encodes CVSSSSGFDNEQFC.

Concerning this clonotype itself: At one end the junction does not follow the germline gene, possibly because of a read error. This rearrangement joins TRBV12-3 or TRBV12-4 to TRBJ2-5, with D hard to call. The J call may be in error: the DNA end matches TRBJ2-1 better. CDR3 size: 12 residues. For the CDR3, the DNA is TGTGCCAGCTGTTTTTATTCAGAGACCCAGTTCTTC. This gives the protein CASCFYSETQFF.